What follows are 21 T cell receptor beta chains derived from one specimen sequenced in a study of cytomegalovirus exposure and HLA in healthy donors. Researchers ran the PCR with 60 Vbeta and 13 Jbeta primers. Profiled with immunoSEQ multiplex PCR; TCRdb holds only in-frame clones, not every one. The sample lists 200,000 to 250,000 clones, around 76% seen once, with roughly 0.62% in the top ten. The material sequenced was PBMCs. The receptors come from a man aged 18 to 29 in good health and CMV-seronegative.

V gene TRBV13 combines with J gene TRBJ2-2; D might be TRBD2 (5 bases). CDR1 is PRHDT, CDR2 FYEKMQ, per germline (reference sequence). This CDR3 has 16 amino acids. Trimming took 5 bases from V and 2 from J, leaving 15 bases between them. The CDR3 loop is CASSTHLEENTGELFF. CDR3 in DNA: TGTGCCAGCAGCACCCACCTGGAGGAAAACACCGGGGAGCTGTTTTTT.

This CDR3 reads CASSLVSEAYNEQFF. In DNA form, the CDR3 reads TGTGCCAGCAGCTTAGTCTCGGAGGCCTACAATGAGCAGTTCTTC. V usage is TRBV7-6 and J usage is TRBJ2-1, with a weak D call TRBD2 (5 bases). CDR1 and CDR2 (germline): SGHVS, FNYEAQ. The CDR3 is 15 amino acids. V was cut by 1 base and J by 2 bases, with 9 bases left in between.

This chain connects TRBV28 to TRBJ1-4; D is uncertain. V was trimmed by 6 bases and J by 5 bases, leaving 13 bases between them. The germline CDR1 and CDR2 sequences are MDHEN and SYDVKM. The CDR3 totals 14 residues. CDR3 sequence: CASSTDSWNEKLFF. CDR3 DNA: TGTGCCAGCAGCACCGACTCGTGGAATGAAAAACTGTTTTTT.

This chain uses TRBV18 with TRBJ2-7; possible D gene TRBD1, 5 bases. CDR3 length equals 13 residues. V gave up 4 bases and J gave up 3 bases, with 10 bases separating them. Germline assignment: CDR1 KGHSH and CDR2 LQKENI. The CDR3 region has the DNA TGTGCCAGCTCACAATTAGGACACTACGAGCAGTACTTC. Its protein product is CASSQLGHYEQYF.

The chain joins TRBV6-5 to TRBJ1-1, with 7 bases that match TRBD1. Germline assignment: CDR1 MNHEY and CDR2 SVGAGI. CDR3 length equals 14 residues. Unmatched junction bases numbered 9, after V lost 7 bases and J lost 4 bases. CDR3 DNA sequence: TGTGCCAGCACCTGGGGGCAGGGGGGCACTGAAGCTTTCTTT. Translating gives CASTWGQGGTEAFF.

The chain has TRBV7-8 and TRBJ1-1; TRBD1 matches at 8 bases. Trimming cost V 3 bases and J 0 bases; bases outside gene matches: 3. The germline V gene encodes CDR1 SGHVS and CDR2 FQNEAQ. The CDR3 length is 15 residues. The chain's CDR3 is CASSLETGVNTEAFF. CDR3 bases: TGTGCCAGCAGCTTGGAGACAGGGGTGAACACTGAAGCTTTCTTT.

The V call is TRBV7-6, the J call TRBJ2-1, with 9 bases aligning to TRBD1. Germline values: CDR1 SGHVS, CDR2 FNYEAQ. Trimming cost V 4 bases and J 5 bases; bases outside gene matches: 6. This CDR3 is 15 amino acids long. The CDR3 protein is CASSSRTGVHNEQFF. For the CDR3, the DNA is TGTGCCAGCAGCTCAAGGACAGGGGTACACAATGAGCAGTTCTTC. Combining the CDR3 with reference TRBV7-6 and TRBJ2-1 gives the whole variable domain GAGVSQSPRYKVTKRGQDVALRCDPISGHVSLYWYRQALGQGPEFLTYFNYEAQQDKSGLPNDRFSAERPEGSISTLTIQRTEQRDSAMYRCASSSRTGVHNEQFFGPGTRLTVL.

With respect to this clone: The germline gene is not matched at one end of the junction; a read error may be the cause. The genes are TRBV2 and TRBJ2-7; D is possibly TRBD1 (6 bases). Germline values: CDR1 SNHLY, CDR2 FYNNEI. The CDR3 sequence is 13 residues long. The CDR3 nucleotides are TGTGCCAGCAGTGCACAGGGCATCTACGAGCGGTACTTC. Protein product: CASSAQGIYERYF. Combining the CDR3 with reference TRBV2 and TRBJ2-7 gives the whole variable domain EPEVTQTPSHQVTQMGQEVILRCVPISNHLYFYWYRQILGQKVEFLVSFYNNEISEKSEIFDDQFSVERPDGSNFTLKIRSTKLEDSAMYFCASSAQGIYERYFGPGTRLTVT.

The J gene is TRBJ2-7, the V gene TRBV6-5; D unclear. The J call is in doubt because the DNA end fits TRBJ2-1 better. CDR1 and CDR2 from the germline V gene are MNHEY and SVGAGI. The CDR3 covers 13 residues. CDR3 nucleotide sequence: TGTGCCAGCAGTTACTCTTCCGACAATGAGCAGTTCTTC. This translates into CASSYSSDNEQFF.

In its sample, this clone was seen once. The J gene is TRBJ1-1, the V gene TRBV6-5; D is perhaps TRBD1 (5 bases). Germline CDR1 MNHEY, CDR2 SVGAGI. The CDR3 has 13 residues. Trimming left V 8 bases short and J 9 bases short, with 19 bases between. The CDR3 loop reads CASRRGGRPQAFF. CDR3 DNA: TGTGCCAGCCGCCGCGGGGGACGGCCGCAAGCTTTCTTT.

V is TRBV9 and J is TRBJ2-1; TRBD1 aligns across 10 bases. V gave up 4 bases and J gave up 4 bases; unmatched junction bases: 8. From germline, CDR1 is SGDLS and CDR2 YYNGEE. This CDR3 spans 16 amino acids. Here the CDR3 reads CASSFKTGGAYNEQFF. The CDR3 DNA sequence: TGTGCCAGCAGCTTTAAGACAGGGGGCGCGTACAATGAGCAGTTCTTC.

The genes are TRBV5-4 and TRBJ2-4, with a possible D match to TRBD1 (5 bases). The CDR3 contains 14 residues. V was trimmed by 0 bases and J by 3 bases, leaving 7 bases between them. Germline CDR1 reads SGHNT; CDR2 reads YYREEE (reference sequence). CDR3 coding DNA: TGTGCCAGCAGCTTGGGGGGCAACAAAAACATTCAGTACTTC. Protein sequence: CASSLGGNKNIQYF.

The chain employs TRBV2 and TRBJ1-2; D may be TRBD1 (5 bases). This CDR3 region has 17 residues. V was shortened by 5 bases and J by 2 bases, with 21 bases between the two germline ends. Looked up from germline, CDR1 is SNHLY and CDR2 is FYNNEI. CDR3: CASSRTLRTTLNYGYTF. For the CDR3, the DNA is TGTGCCAGCAGTCGGACACTCCGGACAACATTAAACTATGGCTACACCTTC.

The J gene is TRBJ1-5, the V gene TRBV27; D not certain. V was cut by 4 bases and J by 5 bases, with 12 bases left in between. The CDR3 has 14 amino acids. CDR1 MNHEY and CDR2 SMNVEV come from the germline V gene (reference sequence). The CDR3 nucleotides are TGTGCCAGCAGTTCTTACGGGCGGGATCAGCCCCAGCATTTT. It encodes CASSSYGRDQPQHF.

The V gene is TRBV13, the J gene TRBJ2-3, with 7 bases fitting TRBD1. Germline CDR1 PRHDT, CDR2 FYEKMQ (reference sequence). Losses at the gene ends were 5 bases for V and 2 bases for J; bases not matched to a gene: 10. The CDR3 sequence is 16 residues long. The CDR3 here is CASSPETTGNTDTQYF. The CDR3 DNA reads as TGTGCCAGCAGCCCGGAAACGACAGGGAACACAGATACGCAGTATTTT.

The rearrangement joins TRBV6-4 to TRBJ2-3; 7 nucleotides line up with TRBD2. The V and J ends lost 0 bases and 4 bases, in that order; junction bases with no gene match: 7. Germline lookup yields CDR1 MRHNA and CDR2 SNTAGT. This CDR3 has 16 residues. The CDR3 nucleotides read TGTGCCAGCAGTGACTCTGGCGGGAGAGGGCCAGATACGCAGTATTTT. Translating it yields CASSDSGGRGPDTQYF.

J is TRBJ1-2 and V is TRBV7-2, with D uncertain. Germline V lookup: CDR1 SGHTA, CDR2 FQGNSA. This CDR3 is 12 amino acids long. With 2 bases removed from V and 4 bases from J, the gap between germline ends came to 5 bases. CDR3 loop: CASSLPPYGYTF. CDR3 bases: TGTGCCAGCAGCTTACCTCCCTATGGCTACACCTTC.

This rearrangement joins TRBV5-6 to TRBJ1-2; TRBD1 matches at 8 bases. Per the germline V gene, CDR1 is SGHDT and CDR2 is YYEEEE. The CDR3 is 14 amino acids. With V trimmed by 1 base and J by 2 bases, 1 base remained unmatched. The CDR3 sequence is CASSLRDRNYGYTF. CDR3 DNA: TGTGCCAGCAGCTTGAGGGACAGGAACTATGGCTACACCTTC.

This clone was counted only a few times. This chain uses TRBV5-4 with TRBJ2-7; weak D call: TRBD2 (6 bases). The CDR3 has 15 residues. The V end lost 4 bases, the J end lost 5 bases, and 19 bases lay between the germline ends. CDR1 is SGHNT, CDR2 YYREEE, per germline (reference sequence). CDR3 loop: CASSEAGRGLNEQYF. In DNA form, the CDR3 reads TGTGCCAGCAGCGAGGCAGGGCGGGGTCTGAACGAGCAGTACTTC.

The V call is TRBV5-4, the J call TRBJ2-1, with 7 bases aligning to TRBD2. The germline V gene has CDR1 SGHNT and CDR2 YYREEE (reference sequence). The CDR3 is made up of 16 amino acids. The ends lost 0 bases at V and 3 bases at J; junction bases unmatched: 6. This chain's CDR3 is CASSLGAGAIYNEQFF. Here the CDR3 DNA reads TGTGCCAGCAGCTTGGGGGCGGGAGCTATCTACAATGAGCAGTTCTTC.

The V and J genes are TRBV21-1 and TRBJ2-1; the table's D call, TRBD1, was not checked against the DNA. TRBV21-1 is deemed a pseudogene. The CDR3 contains 12 residues. CDR3 in amino acids: CASRTSYNEQFF. The CDR3 coding sequence is TGTGCCAGCAGAACAAGTTACAATGAGCAGTTCTTC.